The rows below give T cell receptor beta chains drawn from one sample of a study of T-cell reconstitution after alpha-beta-depleted transplantation in children. Each CDR3 protein is one row after TCRdb ran MiXCR on the PCR reads. The profile covers around 78,000 distinct CDR3 sequences, with 7.3% appearing a single time and less than 3% taken by the ten largest. This material consisted of PBMCs from the stem cell graft donor, taken from the stem cell graft. The receptors come from a human donor who donated a stem cell graft to a child with acute lymphoblastic leukemia. CDR3s include the opening cysteine and the closing phenylalanine or tryptophan. D genes are given only for firm matches. The size field is filled for only some rows; it gives once, few, many or a size class.

D | J | size | V | CDR3 | DNA
NA | TRBJ1-4 | few | TRBV9 | CASSLGGQKLFF | TGTGCCAGCAGCCTCGGGGGCCAAAAACTGTTTTTT
NA | TRBJ2-7 | NA | TRBV2 | CASRASEWEQYF | TGTGCCAGCAGAGCCTCCGAATGGGAGCAGTACTTC
NA | TRBJ2-5 | many | TRBV27 | CASSLWAGGRETQYF | TGTGCCAGCAGTTTATGGGCTGGGGGTAGAGAGACCCAGTACTTC
TRBD1 | TRBJ1-1 | many | TRBV25-1 | CASLGQGAFRDTEAFF | TGTGCCAGCCTAGGACAGGGCGCGTTTCGGGACACTGAAGCTTTCTTT
NA | TRBJ1-1 | many | TRBV5-6 | CASSLEIDKNTEAFF | TGTGCCAGCAGCTTGGAAATAGACAAGAACACTGAAGCTTTCTTT
TRBD1 | TRBJ2-1 | few | TRBV5-1 | CASSSPRQGARFF | TGCGCCAGCAGCTCCCCCAGACAGGGAGCGCGGTTCTTC
NA | TRBJ1-6 | few | TRBV4-3 | CASSQDHETGNSPLHF | TGCGCCAGCAGCCAAGATCACGAGACTGGTAATTCACCCCTCCACTTT
TRBD2 | TRBJ2-7 | many | TRBV20-1 | CSARGGVAGPLSYEQYF | TGCAGTGCTAGAGGTGGGGTAGCGGGGCCCCTCTCCTACGAGCAGTACTTC
NA | TRBJ2-7 | many | TRBV11-2 | CASSLDLGSHEQYF | TGTGCCAGCAGCTTAGATTTGGGTTCTCACGAGCAGTACTTC
NA | TRBJ2-7 | NA | TRBV11-2 | CASSSRPNEQYF | TGTGCCAGCAGCTCCCGTCCCAACGAGCAGTACTTC
TRBD1 | TRBJ1-4 | NA | TRBV5-4 | CASSWDRGQSEKLFF | TGTGCCAGCAGCTGGGACAGGGGGCAGAGTGAAAAACTGTTTTTT
NA | TRBJ2-1 | many | TRBV2 | CASSANEQFF | TGTGCCAGCAGTGCCAATGAGCAGTTCTTC
NA | TRBJ1-4 | many | TRBV7-8 | CASTSDSYNEKLFF | TGTGCCAGCACCTCGGACAGCTATAATGAAAAACTGTTTTTT
NA | TRBJ2-7 | many | TRBV28 | CASSFGTPSYEQYF | TGTGCCAGCAGTTTCGGGACACCGTCCTACGAGCAGTACTTC
TRBD2 | TRBJ2-7 | few | TRBV4-3 | CASSQLTGTSGIYEQYF | TGCGCCAGCAGCCAGCTTACCGGGACTAGCGGAATCTACGAGCAGTACTTC
NA | TRBJ1-1 | many | TRBV7-9 | CASSLAKDMNTEAFF | TGTGCCAGCAGCTTAGCGAAGGATATGAACACTGAAGCTTTCTTT